The 2 T cell receptor beta chains in this list originate from one sample, sequenced in a study of identical twins. TCRdb ran MiXCR on the 5' RACE reads and lists one entry per CDR3 protein. The table lists 570,000 or so distinct CDR3 sequences, 9.6% of them singletons. These data were also reused for a study on yellow fever vaccine responses in identical twins.

Input material: PBMCs. Source of these receptors: a woman aged 18-29 years in good health.

This clonotype came up a few times. The chain combines TRBV19 with TRBJ2-5, with unresolved D. The CDR3 extends over 15 amino acids. The V end was cut by 2 bases, the J end by 0 bases, with 10 bases between. Germline V gene lookup returns CDR1 LNHDA and CDR2 SQIVND (reference sequence). The CDR3 bases are TGTGCCAGTAGTATACGATTGACGAACCAAGAGACCCAGTACTTC. Its translation is CASSIRLTNQETQYF. The variable domain in full, with the rest retrieved from reference TRBV19 and TRBJ2-5, is DGGITQSPKYLFRKEGQNVTLSCEQNLNHDAMYWYRQDPGQGLRLIYYSQIVNDFQKGDIAEGYSVSREKKESFPLTVTSAQKNPTAFYLCASSIRLTNQETQYFGPGTRLLVL.

In this sample, this clonotype turned up a few times. CDR3 nucleotide sequence: TGCAGTGCTAGCGAAGCGGGGGGGCCTACCGGGGAGCTGTTTTTT. It yields the protein CSASEAGGPTGELFF. The chain recombines TRBV20-1 with TRBJ2-2; 10 bases map to TRBD2. The CDR3 runs 15 residues. V dropped 3 bases and J dropped 5; count of bases not matched to a gene: 6. From germline, CDR1 is DFQATT and CDR2 SNEGSKA (reference sequence).